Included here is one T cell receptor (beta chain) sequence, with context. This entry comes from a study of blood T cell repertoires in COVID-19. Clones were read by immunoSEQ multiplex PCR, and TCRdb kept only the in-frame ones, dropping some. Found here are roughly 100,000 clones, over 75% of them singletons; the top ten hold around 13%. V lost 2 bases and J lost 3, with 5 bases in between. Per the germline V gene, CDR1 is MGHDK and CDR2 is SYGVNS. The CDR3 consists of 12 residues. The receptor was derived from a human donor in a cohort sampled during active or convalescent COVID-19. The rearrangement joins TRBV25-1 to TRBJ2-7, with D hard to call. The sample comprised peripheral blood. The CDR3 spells CASSENSYEQYF. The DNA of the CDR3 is TGTGCCAGCAGTGAAAACAGCTACGAGCAGTACTTC.